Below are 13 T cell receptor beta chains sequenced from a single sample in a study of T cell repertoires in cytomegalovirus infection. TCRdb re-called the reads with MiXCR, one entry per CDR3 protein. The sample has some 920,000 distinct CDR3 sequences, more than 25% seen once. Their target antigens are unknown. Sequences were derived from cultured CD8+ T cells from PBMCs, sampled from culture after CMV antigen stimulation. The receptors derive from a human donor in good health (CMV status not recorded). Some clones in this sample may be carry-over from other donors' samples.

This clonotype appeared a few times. CDR3 in DNA: TGTGCCAGCACGGACAGGGGGACCTATGGCTACACCTTC. Translating gives CASTDRGTYGYTF. The chain recombines TRBV5-6 with TRBJ1-2; 10 bases are a match to TRBD1. V lost 6 bases and J lost 4; bases outside the gene matches: 3. Germline CDR1 reads SGHDT; CDR2 reads YYEEEE. The CDR3 extends over 13 amino acids.

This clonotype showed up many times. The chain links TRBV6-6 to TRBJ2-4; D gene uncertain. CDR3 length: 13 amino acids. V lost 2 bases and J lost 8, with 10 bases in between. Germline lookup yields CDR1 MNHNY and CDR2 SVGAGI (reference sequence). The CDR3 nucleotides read TGTGCCAGCAGTTACCCCCCTGGGGACATTCAGTACTTC. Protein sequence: CASSYPPGDIQYF.

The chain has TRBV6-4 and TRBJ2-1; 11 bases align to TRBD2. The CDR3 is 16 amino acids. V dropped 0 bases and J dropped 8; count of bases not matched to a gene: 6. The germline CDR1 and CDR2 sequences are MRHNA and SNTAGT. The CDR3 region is CASSDSRLAGLDEQFF. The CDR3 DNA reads TGTGCCAGCAGTGACTCTCGACTAGCGGGGTTGGATGAGCAGTTCTTC.

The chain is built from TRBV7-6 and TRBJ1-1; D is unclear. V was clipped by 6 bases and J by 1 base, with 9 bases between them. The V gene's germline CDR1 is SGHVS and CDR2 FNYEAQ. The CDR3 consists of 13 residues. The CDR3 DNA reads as TGTGCCAGCAGGGAGGACGGGAACACTGAAGCTTTCTTT. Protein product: CASREDGNTEAFF.

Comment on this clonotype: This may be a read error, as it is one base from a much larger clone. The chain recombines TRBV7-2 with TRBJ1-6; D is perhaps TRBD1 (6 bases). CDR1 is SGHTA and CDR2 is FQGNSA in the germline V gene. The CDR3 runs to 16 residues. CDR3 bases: TGTGCCAGCAGCCCGGGAGGGGGGTCCTATAATTCAACCCTCCACTTT. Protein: CASSPGGGSYNSTLHF.

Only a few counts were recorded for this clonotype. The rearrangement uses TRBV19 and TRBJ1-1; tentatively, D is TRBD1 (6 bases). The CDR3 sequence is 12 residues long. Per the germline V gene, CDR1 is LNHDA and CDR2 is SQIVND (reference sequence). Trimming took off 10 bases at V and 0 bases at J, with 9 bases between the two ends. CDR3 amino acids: CATGEMNTEAFF. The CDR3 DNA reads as TGTGCCACAGGGGAGATGAACACTGAAGCTTTCTTT.

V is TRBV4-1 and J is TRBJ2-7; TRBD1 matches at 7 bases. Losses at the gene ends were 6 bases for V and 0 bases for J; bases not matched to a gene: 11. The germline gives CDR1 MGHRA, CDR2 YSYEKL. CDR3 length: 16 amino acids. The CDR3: CASRSTGTESSYEQYF. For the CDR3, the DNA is TGCGCCAGCAGAAGTACCGGGACAGAGAGCTCCTACGAGCAGTACTTC.

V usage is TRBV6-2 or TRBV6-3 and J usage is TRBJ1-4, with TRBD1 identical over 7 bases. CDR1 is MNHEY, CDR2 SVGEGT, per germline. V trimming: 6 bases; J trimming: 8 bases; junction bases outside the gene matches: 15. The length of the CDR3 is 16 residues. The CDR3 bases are TGTGCCAGCAGCCACGGGGCGGTGAGGGGGCGAGAAAAACTGTTTTTT. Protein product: CASSHGAVRGREKLFF.

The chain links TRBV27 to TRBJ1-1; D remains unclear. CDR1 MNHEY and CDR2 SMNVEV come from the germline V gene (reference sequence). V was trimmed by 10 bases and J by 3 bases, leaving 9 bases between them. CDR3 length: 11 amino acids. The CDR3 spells CATRTYTEAFF. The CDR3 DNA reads TGTGCCACCAGGACGTACACTGAAGCTTTCTTT.

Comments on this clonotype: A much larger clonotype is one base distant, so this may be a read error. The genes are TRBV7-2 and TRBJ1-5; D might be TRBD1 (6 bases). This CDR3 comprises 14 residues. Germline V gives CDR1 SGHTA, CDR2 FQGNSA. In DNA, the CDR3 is TGTGCCGGCAGTCCCTCGGCAGGGGATCAGCCCCAGCATTTT. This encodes CAGSPSAGDQPQHF.

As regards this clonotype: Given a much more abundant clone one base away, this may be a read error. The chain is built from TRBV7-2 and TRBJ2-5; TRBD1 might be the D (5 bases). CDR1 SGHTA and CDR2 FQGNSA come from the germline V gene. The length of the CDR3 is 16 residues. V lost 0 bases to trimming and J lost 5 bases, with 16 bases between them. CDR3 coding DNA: TGTGCCAGCAGCTTAGCCCAGGACATGACTTGGGAGACCCAGTACTTC. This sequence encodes CASSLAQDMTWETQYF.

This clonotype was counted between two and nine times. The CDR3 DNA reads as TGTGCCAGCAGTCCCTGGGAGGGATCATGGAATGAGCAGTTCTTC. Translation: CASSPWEGSWNEQFF. The chain uses TRBV27 and TRBJ2-1; TRBD2 matches 7 bases. The CDR3 has 15 amino acids. V dropped 5 bases and J dropped 7; count of bases not matched to a gene: 11. CDR1 and CDR2 (germline): MNHEY, SMNVEV (reference sequence).

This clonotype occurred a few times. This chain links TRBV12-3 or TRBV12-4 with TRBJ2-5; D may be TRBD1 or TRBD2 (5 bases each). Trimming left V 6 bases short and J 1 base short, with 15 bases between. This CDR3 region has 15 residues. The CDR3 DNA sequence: TGTGCCAGCAGCCCCAGGGAGCTCGGCCAAGAGACCCAGTACTTC. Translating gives CASSPRELGQETQYF.